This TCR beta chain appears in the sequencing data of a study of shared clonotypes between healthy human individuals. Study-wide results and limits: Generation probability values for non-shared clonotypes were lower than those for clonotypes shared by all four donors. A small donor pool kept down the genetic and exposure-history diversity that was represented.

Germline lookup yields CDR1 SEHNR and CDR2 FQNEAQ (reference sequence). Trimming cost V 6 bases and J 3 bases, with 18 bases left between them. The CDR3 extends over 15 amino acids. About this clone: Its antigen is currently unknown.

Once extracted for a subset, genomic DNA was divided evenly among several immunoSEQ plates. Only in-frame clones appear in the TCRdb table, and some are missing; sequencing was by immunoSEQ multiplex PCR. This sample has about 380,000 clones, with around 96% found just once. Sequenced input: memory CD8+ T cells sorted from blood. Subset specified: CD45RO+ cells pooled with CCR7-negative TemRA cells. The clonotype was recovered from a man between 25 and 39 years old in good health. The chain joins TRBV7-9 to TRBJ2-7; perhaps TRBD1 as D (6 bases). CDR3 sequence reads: CASSPSGDRYYEQYF. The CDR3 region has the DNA TGTGCCAGCAGTCCCTCAGGGGATAGGTACTACGAGCAGTACTTC.